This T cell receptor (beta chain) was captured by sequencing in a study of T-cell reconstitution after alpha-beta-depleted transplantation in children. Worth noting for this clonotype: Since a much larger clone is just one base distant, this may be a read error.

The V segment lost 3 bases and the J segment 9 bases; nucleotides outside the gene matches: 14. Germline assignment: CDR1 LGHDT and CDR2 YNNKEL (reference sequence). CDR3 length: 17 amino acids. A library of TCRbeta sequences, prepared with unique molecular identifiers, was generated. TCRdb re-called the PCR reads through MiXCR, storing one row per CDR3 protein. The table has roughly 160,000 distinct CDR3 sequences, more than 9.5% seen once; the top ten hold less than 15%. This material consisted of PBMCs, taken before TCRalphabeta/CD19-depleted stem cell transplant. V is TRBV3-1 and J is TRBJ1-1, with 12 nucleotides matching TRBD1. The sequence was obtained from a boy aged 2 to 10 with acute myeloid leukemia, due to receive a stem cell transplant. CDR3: CASSHNLRGTGGFQAFF. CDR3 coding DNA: TGTGCCAGCAGCCATAACCTCCGTGGGACAGGGGGCTTCCAAGCTTTCTTT.